Following are 23 T cell receptor beta chains from one sample sequenced in a study of T cells after yellow fever vaccination. TCRdb independently ran MiXCR on the 5' RACE reads; one entry per CDR3 protein. Counted here are 500,000 to 650,000 distinct CDR3 sequences, around an eighth occurring once; the ten biggest clones make up about 15%. The specimen was PBMCs, collected on the day of the yellow fever booster vaccination. The receptors shown here come from a man aged 30 to 39 who received the YFV17D yellow fever vaccine.

This clonotype was recorded a few times. The chain employs TRBV4-3 and TRBJ2-5; the match to TRBD2 covers 7 bases. Germline trimming cut 3 bases from V and 7 bases from J; bases unmatched to any gene: 8. The germline CDR1 and CDR2 sequences are LGHNA and YSLEER. The CDR3 is 14 amino acids. DNA of the CDR3: TGCGCCAGCAGCCAGGCCTTCGAGCGGGGGACCCAGTACTTC. Its protein product is CASSQAFERGTQYF.

The chain has TRBV27 and TRBJ2-2, with D maybe TRBD2 (7 bases). V was cut by 3 bases and J by 1 base, with 18 bases left in between. Germline CDR1 reads MNHEY; CDR2 reads SMNVEV (reference sequence). This CDR3 region has 18 residues. CDR3 amino acids: CASSLMGGGRGNTGELFF. The CDR3 DNA follows: TGTGCCAGCAGTTTGATGGGAGGGGGTAGGGGGAACACCGGGGAGCTGTTTTTT.

The rearrangement uses TRBV10-3 and TRBJ2-1; D may correspond to TRBD1 or TRBD2 (5 bases each). Trimming took 8 bases from V and 8 from J, leaving 16 bases between them. The CDR3 totals 13 residues. Germline V gives CDR1 ENHRY, CDR2 SYGVKD. The CDR3 here is CAIGAGGTDEQFF. CDR3 nucleotide sequence: TGTGCCATCGGGGCTGGAGGTACCGATGAGCAGTTCTTC.

The chain recombines TRBV6-5 with TRBJ2-7, with D unresolved. There are 12 residues in the CDR3. From germline, CDR1 is MNHEY and CDR2 SVGAGI. V was cut by 2 bases and J by 1 base, with 3 bases left in between. CDR3 nucleotides: TGTGCCAGCAGTTACCAGTCCTACGAGCAGTACTTC. It codes for CASSYQSYEQYF.

A single count supports this clonotype. The chain employs TRBV5-5 and TRBJ2-5; 8 nucleotides line up with TRBD2. CDR1 SGHKS and CDR2 YYEKEE come from the germline V gene (reference sequence). The CDR3 loop spans 16 amino acids. V shed 0 bases and J 8 bases; nucleotides not matched to a gene: 12. CDR3: CASSLGPTSGTVTQYF. CDR3 sequence (DNA): TGTGCCAGCAGCTTGGGCCCAACTAGCGGCACAGTAACCCAGTACTTC.

The rearrangement joins TRBV11-2 to TRBJ2-3, with TRBD2 matching 12 bases. V shed 5 bases and J 3 bases; nucleotides not matched to a gene: 15. Germline CDR1 SGHAT, CDR2 FQNNGV. The CDR3 is 19 amino acids. As DNA, the CDR3 is TGTGCCAGCAGCAACCAACTAGCGGGAGGTCATTTGTTGACAGATACGCAGTATTTT. It specifies CASSNQLAGGHLLTDTQYF.

This clonotype was observed a handful of times. The chain employs TRBV28 and TRBJ1-2; no firm D call. Germline V gives CDR1 MDHEN, CDR2 SYDVKM. The CDR3 is made up of 11 amino acids. V was cut by 3 bases and J by 8 bases, with 7 bases left in between. The CDR3 loop is CASSFNAGYTF. CDR3 nucleotides: TGTGCCAGCAGTTTTAATGCGGGCTACACCTTC.

V gene TRBV3-1 combines with J gene TRBJ2-3, with no clear D. Between the trimmed V and J ends, which lost 1 base and 2 bases, there was a span of 10 bases. Germline loops: CDR1 LGHDT, CDR2 YNNKEL (reference sequence). This CDR3 is built from 15 residues. In DNA form, the CDR3 reads TGTGCCAGCAGCCAAGGCGGCATCCCCACAGATACGCAGTATTTT. It encodes CASSQGGIPTDTQYF.

The V and J genes are TRBV30 and TRBJ2-1; tentative D call: TRBD2 (6 bases). CDR1 and CDR2 from the germline V gene are GTSNPN and SVGIG (reference sequence). This CDR3 is built from 14 residues. Deletions cut 4 bases from V and 6 bases from J, with 16 bases between. In DNA, the CDR3 is TGTGCCTGGATTACCGGGAGCCAAATCAATGAGCAGTTCTTC. It specifies CAWITGSQINEQFF.

There are a few counts of this clonotype. The V gene is TRBV4-2, the J gene TRBJ2-1; D ambiguous. The germline V gene encodes CDR1 LGHNA and CDR2 YNFKEQ. The CDR3 is 17 residues long. Trimming took 1 base from V and 0 from J, leaving 13 bases between them. CDR3: CASSQGSGSSSYNEQFF. The CDR3 coding sequence is TGTGCCAGCAGCCAAGGAAGTGGTTCCAGCTCCTACAATGAGCAGTTCTTC.

This clonotype was observed a few times. The chain uses TRBV20-1 and TRBJ2-7, with TRBD2 matching 8 bases. The germline CDR1 and CDR2 sequences are DFQATT and SNEGSKA (reference sequence). This CDR3 is built from 12 residues. The CDR3 region has the DNA TGCAGCTACTCCGCGGGGGGCTACGAGCAGTACTTC. The encoded protein is CSYSAGGYEQYF.

The chain recombines TRBV7-8 with TRBJ2-3; D unclear. CDR1 and CDR2 (germline): SGHVS, FQNEAQ. The CDR3 has 12 residues. V lost 5 bases, J lost 8 bases, and 11 bases lay in between. CDR3 DNA: TGTGCCAGCAGCCCCTCTCCCCCTACGCAGTATTTT. It codes for CASSPSPPTQYF. Full variable domain (missing parts from reference TRBV7-8 and TRBJ2-3): GAGVSQSPRYKVAKRGQDVALRCDPISGHVSLFWYQQALGQGPEFLTYFQNEAQLDKSGLPSDRFFAERPEGSVSTLKIQRTQQEDSAVYLCASSPSPPTQYFGPGTRLTVL.

This clonotype showed up just a few times. The chain couples TRBV7-9 to TRBJ2-7; 7 bases match TRBD1. Losses at the gene ends were 5 bases for V and 3 bases for J; bases not matched to a gene: 4. This CDR3 is 13 amino acids long. Per the germline V gene, CDR1 is SEHNR and CDR2 is FQNEAQ (reference sequence). As DNA, the CDR3 is TGTGCCAGCAGCCACAGGGGATTCTACGAGCAGTACTTC. Residues: CASSHRGFYEQYF.

This sequence joins TRBV6-5 and TRBJ2-7; 7 bases fit TRBD2. Trimming at V came to 6 bases and at J to 3 bases, leaving 11 bases not matched to a gene. This CDR3 has 15 residues. Germline CDR1 is MNHEY and CDR2 is SVGAGI. The CDR3 DNA reads as TGTGCCAGCAGCCTTACTAGCGCGGCCTACTACGAGCAGTACTTC. Its translation is CASSLTSAAYYEQYF.

This clonotype has only a few counts. The chain recombines TRBV12-3 or TRBV12-4 with TRBJ1-1; D is unclear. Trimming removed 7 bases at V and 12 bases at J, with 12 bases between. The CDR3 contains 10 residues. The CDR3 here is CASKGGESFF. The CDR3, as DNA: TGTGCCAGCAAGGGAGGAGAATCTTTCTTT.

This clonotype was seen a handful of times. This chain connects TRBV4-2 to TRBJ1-5; D not resolved. Germline assignment: CDR1 LGHNA and CDR2 YNFKEQ. The CDR3 length is 14 residues. Trimming took 1 base from V and 7 from J, leaving 11 bases between them. CDR3 loop: CASSQASSNQPQHF. CDR3 nucleotide sequence: TGTGCCAGCAGCCAAGCTTCTAGTAACCAGCCCCAGCATTTT.

The chain combines TRBV20-1 with TRBJ2-7, with D perhaps matching TRBD2 (5 bases). Germline lookup yields CDR1 DFQATT and CDR2 SNEGSKA (reference sequence). V lost 6 bases and J 6 bases, leaving 21 bases between the germline ends. The CDR3 covers 14 residues. The CDR3 loop is CSAALGRFAGEQYF. The DNA of the CDR3 is TGCAGTGCGGCCCTGGGCAGGTTCGCGGGCGAGCAGTACTTC.

In its sample, this clonotype was seen many times. At one end the junction does not follow the germline gene, possibly because of a read error. The chain couples TRBV12-3 or TRBV12-4 to TRBJ1-6; D not resolved. The CDR3 consists of 14 residues. The CDR3 DNA follows: TGCGCCAGCAGCTTGGGTCAGGATAATTCACCCCTCCACTTT. Translating gives CASSLGQDNSPLHF.

This clonotype was observed a handful of times. This chain links TRBV7-2 with TRBJ2-5, with D unclear. The V gene lost 0 bases and the J gene lost 5 bases, with 10 bases spanning the gap. Germline CDR1 is SGHTA and CDR2 is FQGNSA. This CDR3 region has 14 residues. The CDR3, as DNA: TGTGCCAGCAGCTTAGCGCTAGAACGGGAGACCCAGTACTTC. Translated: CASSLALERETQYF.

This clonotype was observed a few times. The chain employs TRBV20-1 and TRBJ1-4; 9 bases agree with TRBD1. The V segment lost 4 bases and the J segment 2 bases; nucleotides outside the gene matches: 5. Germline V lookup: CDR1 DFQATT, CDR2 SNEGSKA (reference sequence). This CDR3 region has 15 residues. The CDR3 coding sequence is TGCAGTGCTATACAGGGGGCGAATACTAATGAAAAACTGTTTTTT. Its translation: CSAIQGANTNEKLFF.

The rearrangement joins TRBV6-2 or TRBV6-3 to TRBJ2-7, with no clear D. The CDR3 length is 15 residues. From germline, CDR1 is MNHEY and CDR2 SVGEGT. The V and J ends lost 6 bases and 2 bases respectively, with 17 bases between them. CDR3 in amino acids: CASRSPGTAPYEQYF. CDR3 DNA sequence: TGTGCCAGCAGATCCCCCGGAACCGCCCCCTACGAGCAGTACTTC.

V gene TRBV9 combines with J gene TRBJ2-3; D is possibly TRBD2 (5 bases). Trimming removed 3 bases at V and 2 bases at J, with 10 bases between. Germline V CDR1 and CDR2: SGDLS, YYNGEE. The CDR3 totals 14 residues. The CDR3 sequence: CASSAGKPTDTQYF. The DNA for the CDR3 is TGTGCCAGCAGCGCGGGGAAACCCACAGATACGCAGTATTTT.

This rearrangement joins TRBV25-1 to TRBJ2-1; a possible D gene is TRBD1 (6 bases). The CDR3 runs to 14 residues. Trimming pared 3 bases from V and 9 bases from J, leaving 15 bases between. The germline gives CDR1 MGHDK, CDR2 SYGVNS. The CDR3 sequence: CASSELAGAAEQFF. CDR3 nucleotide sequence: TGTGCCAGCAGTGAGTTGGCAGGGGCGGCTGAGCAGTTCTTC. Combining the CDR3 with reference TRBV25-1 and TRBJ2-1 gives the whole variable domain EADIYQTPRYLVIGTGKKITLECSQTMGHDKMYWYQQDPGMELHLIHYSYGVNSTEKGDLSSESTVSRIRTEHFPLTLESARPSHTSQYLCASSELAGAAEQFFGPGTRLTVL.